This TCR beta chain stems from a study of T cells in Graves' hyperthyroidism and ophthalmopathy. What was amplified from RNA transcripts were TCR beta CDR3 regions. In the first-round RT-PCR of the TCR CDR3, the HTBI primer set was used. TCRdb passed the multiplex PCR reads through MiXCR, listing each CDR3 protein once. The sample holds about 620,000 distinct CDR3 sequences; around 15% are singletons and the top ten take 3.8%. Trimming at V came to 4 bases and at J to 7 bases, leaving 9 bases not matched to a gene. The germline gives CDR1 SQVTM, CDR2 ANQGSEA. The CDR3 runs to 14 residues. These patients, aged 18 to 65, had recently diagnosed hyperthyroidism lasting under 2 months.

The chain is built from TRBV29-1 and TRBJ2-1; 8 bases match TRBD1. Specimen: blood. This receptor was taken from a woman aged 30 to 39 with Graves' hyperthyroidism. The CDR3 sequence: CSVVAGGAGNEQFF. CDR3 bases: TGCAGCGTTGTGGCAGGGGGCGCGGGGAATGAGCAGTTCTTC.